The TCR beta chain described here comes from a study of T-cell memory formation after mild COVID-19. About the study: Each donor largely had its own TCR clusters.

Whole-study results and caveats: The authors left the SARS-CoV-2 specificity of second-wave clones peaking on day 37 unconfirmed. CD4+ contracting clones were found mainly in CM and EM, and CD8+ ones in EMRA.

Barcoded TCR alpha and TCR beta cDNA libraries with UMIs came from 5'RACE using constant-segment primers. TCRdb independently ran MiXCR on the 5' RACE reads; one entry per CDR3 protein. Of about 350,000 distinct CDR3 sequences listed, less than 25% are singletons. This clonotype was observed a few times. Its cognate antigen is unknown. The V and J ends lost 4 bases and 5 bases respectively, with 17 bases between them. This CDR3 has 15 amino acids. CDR1 is KGHSH and CDR2 is LQKENI in the germline V gene. The sequenced sample consisted of PBMCs or a T cell subset sorted from them (not recorded which). This clonotype was sampled from a man between 18 and 35 years old who had mild COVID-19 (a few samples of this study predate the infection). Cell type and time point are not known. The chain couples TRBV18 to TRBJ1-2, with D perhaps TRBD1 (6 bases). The CDR3 loop is CASSLDQLQGYGYTF. The CDR3 DNA sequence: TGTGCCAGCTCACTGGACCAGTTACAGGGTTATGGCTACACCTTC.